These 27 T cell receptor beta chains originate from one sample sequenced in a study of Graves' ophthalmopathy and Graves' hyperthyroidism. Transcripts of RNA were the source for amplifying TCR beta CDR3 regions. RT-PCR in the first round used HTBI primers; a second-round multiplex PCR followed. Each CDR3 protein gets one entry after TCRdb re-called the multiplex PCR reads with MiXCR. In the table there are some 520,000 distinct CDR3 sequences, 14% of which are singletons. The sample comprised blood. The receptors here all came from a woman under 40 with Graves' ophthalmopathy.

This clonotype came up many times. CDR3 loop: CASSLLGVAFF. CDR3 bases: TGTGCCAGCAGTTTACTAGGGGTGGCTTTCTTT. The chain uses TRBV27 and TRBJ1-1; TRBD1 might be the D (5 bases). CDR1 is MNHEY, CDR2 SMNVEV, per germline (reference sequence). V dropped 2 bases and J dropped 11 bases, with 9 bases sitting between them. The CDR3 totals 11 residues.

This clonotype has just a few counts. The rearrangement links TRBV9 to TRBJ1-5, with D possibly TRBD1 on 6 matching bases. Between the trimmed V and J ends, which lost 0 bases and 5 bases, there was a span of 9 bases. CDR1 and CDR2 from the germline V gene are SGDLS and YYNGEE. This CDR3 has 14 amino acids. CDR3 bases: TGTGCCAGCAGCGTAGCAGGGGATTATCAGCCCCAGCATTTT. Encoded protein: CASSVAGDYQPQHF.

This clonotype has a count of ten or more. The V gene is TRBV6-1, the J gene TRBJ1-2; 7 bases fit TRBD1. This CDR3 comprises 15 residues. CDR1 is MNHNS, CDR2 SASEGT, per germline. V lost 5 bases to trimming and J lost 0 bases; unmatched junction nucleotides: 6. DNA of the CDR3: TGTGCCAGCAGTCCCCGGGACAGAGCTAACTATGGCTACACCTTC. Its translation: CASSPRDRANYGYTF.

Many counts were recorded for this clonotype. The CDR3 sequence is CASRTPGVFSYEQYF. CDR3 bases: TGTGCCAGCAGAACCCCAGGGGTATTCAGTTACGAGCAGTACTTC. V and J are TRBV28 and TRBJ2-7; TRBD1 might be the D (6 bases). The V and J ends lost 6 bases and 4 bases respectively, with 19 bases between them. CDR3 size: 15 residues. The germline CDR1 and CDR2 sequences are MDHEN and SYDVKM.

This clonotype was picked up a small number of times. The J gene is TRBJ2-7, the V gene TRBV4-2, with D maybe TRBD2 (7 bases). With 4 bases removed from V and 3 bases from J, the gap between germline ends came to 13 bases. CDR3 size: 14 residues. CDR1 is LGHNA, CDR2 YNFKEQ, per germline. The CDR3, as DNA: TGTGCCAGCAGCCCCTTAGGGGGGGGCTACGAGCAGTACTTC. Translation gives CASSPLGGGYEQYF.

This clonotype was detected many times. The chain has TRBV12-3 or TRBV12-4 and TRBJ2-5, with D perhaps given as TRBD1 or TRBD2 (6 bases each). Trimming took off 4 bases at V and 4 bases at J, with 16 bases between the two ends. CDR3 length: 15 residues. As DNA, the CDR3 is TGTGCCAGCAGTTCACAGAGTGGGGGGCTAGAGACCCAGTACTTC. Amino acids: CASSSQSGGLETQYF.

This clonotype has ten or more counts. The chain is built from TRBV19 and TRBJ1-1; 8 bases agree with TRBD1. After removal of 5 bases from V and 6 bases from J, the junction contained 8 bases not matched to a gene. The CDR3 is made up of 14 amino acids. The V gene's germline CDR1 is LNHDA and CDR2 SQIVND (reference sequence). The CDR3 spells CASSSQGELPEAFF. CDR3 bases: TGTGCCAGTAGTTCACAGGGGGAACTGCCTGAAGCTTTCTTT.

This clonotype was seen at least ten times. This chain joins TRBV19 and TRBJ1-5; D is unclear. CDR1 and CDR2 from the germline V gene are LNHDA and SQIVND (reference sequence). The germline V and J ends were trimmed by 4 bases and 0 bases, with 10 bases remaining between them. This CDR3 region has 15 residues. In DNA form, the CDR3 reads TGTGCCAGTAGTACGCTGCAATATAGCAATCAGCCCCAGCATTTT. It is translated as CASSTLQYSNQPQHF.

This clonotype has a count of ten or more. J is TRBJ1-5 and V is TRBV11-2; D possibly corresponds to TRBD1 (5 bases). Germline V gene lookup returns CDR1 SGHAT and CDR2 FQNNGV. V was clipped by 0 bases and J by 0 bases, with 15 bases between them. CDR3 length: 18 amino acids. CDR3: CASSLDGAGWLSNQPQHF. For the CDR3, the DNA is TGTGCCAGCAGCTTAGATGGGGCAGGGTGGCTTAGCAATCAGCCCCAGCATTTT.

This clonotype was seen only a few times. The chain combines TRBV12-3 or TRBV12-4 with TRBJ1-5; 8 nucleotides agree with TRBD1. V lost 6 bases to trimming and J lost 0 bases; unmatched junction nucleotides: 7. The CDR3 totals 16 residues. CDR3 residues: CASSSQGGNSNQPQHF. The CDR3 DNA is TGTGCCAGCAGCTCACAGGGGGGGAATAGCAATCAGCCCCAGCATTTT.

For this clonotype: One junction end disagrees with the germline gene, perhaps due to a read error. This chain links TRBV9 with TRBJ1-5; a possible D gene is TRBD1 (5 bases). This CDR3 is built from 15 residues. Germline V gives CDR1 SGDLS, CDR2 YYNGEE. The CDR3 reads CASSPFISDNQAQHF. CDR3 coding DNA: TGTGCCAGCAGCCCTTTCATTTCGGACAATCAGGCCCAGCATTTT.

This clonotype came up many times. CDR3 sequence: CASSRGTLNTEAFF. CDR3 nucleotide sequence: TGTGCCAGCAGTCGTGGAACCCTTAACACTGAAGCTTTCTTT. The gene calls are TRBV27 and TRBJ1-1; D gene ambiguous. Germline loops: CDR1 MNHEY, CDR2 SMNVEV (reference sequence). The V and J ends lost 5 bases and 2 bases respectively, with 12 bases between them. This CDR3 comprises 14 residues.

This clonotype came up many times. V gene TRBV19 combines with J gene TRBJ2-7, with a tentative D call TRBD1 (5 bases). The CDR3 is 14 residues long. Between the trimmed V and J ends, which lost 6 bases and 3 bases, there was a span of 15 bases. Germline values: CDR1 LNHDA, CDR2 SQIVND (reference sequence). The CDR3 loop is CASSPTARNYEQYF. In nucleotides, the CDR3 is TGTGCCAGTAGCCCGACAGCACGAAACTACGAGCAGTACTTC.

The genes are TRBV7-9 and TRBJ2-2, with D maybe TRBD2 (5 bases). The V gene lost 3 bases and the J gene lost 0 bases, with 8 bases spanning the gap. The CDR3 sequence is 15 residues long. Germline-derived CDR1 and CDR2 are SEHNR and FQNEAQ (reference sequence). The CDR3 nucleotides are TGTGCCAGCAGCTTGAGGGATACGAACACCGGGGAGCTGTTTTTT. Amino acids: CASSLRDTNTGELFF.

In regard to this clonotype: A much larger clonotype is one base distant, so this may be a read error. The chain carries TRBV5-1 and TRBJ2-7, with TRBD2 matching 8 bases. The CDR3 has 14 residues. Germline lookup yields CDR1 SGHRS and CDR2 YFSETQ. The CDR3 reads CACSLSSREGSQYF. The CDR3 nucleotides read TGCGCCTGCAGCCTTTCGTCACGGGAGGGCTCACAGTACTTC.

Of note for this clonotype: Here the CDR3 omits its conserved ending phenylalanine or tryptophan, so a read error is the likely source. The CDR3 sequence: CASSQRTGANTEAFL. The CDR3 nucleotides read TGTGCCAGCAGCCAACGGACAGGGGCAAACACTGAAGCTTTCCTT. The rearrangement links TRBV11-2 to TRBJ1-1; 9 bases are a match to TRBD1. With V trimmed by 5 bases and J by 2 bases, 6 bases remained unmatched. CDR1 SGHAT and CDR2 FQNNGV come from the germline V gene. The CDR3 consists of 15 residues.

This clonotype was seen a handful of times. The chain combines TRBV5-1 with TRBJ2-5; a possible D gene is TRBD1 (6 bases). CDR3 length: 14 amino acids. V gave up 0 bases and J gave up 4 bases, with 10 bases separating them. CDR1 and CDR2 from the germline V gene are SGHRS and YFSETQ. CDR3 sequence reads: CASSLGGTRETQYF. As DNA, the CDR3 is TGCGCCAGCAGCTTGGGGGGGACACGAGAGACCCAGTACTTC.

Many counts were recorded for this clonotype. The chain couples TRBV6-1 to TRBJ2-7; D gene uncertain. Trimming removed 11 bases from V and 3 bases from J, with 8 bases in between. Germline V lookup: CDR1 MNHNS, CDR2 SASEGT. The CDR3 sequence is 10 residues long. As DNA, the CDR3 is TGTGCCTCCTACAGCTACGAGCAGTACTTC. Its translation: CASYSYEQYF.

This rearrangement joins TRBV6-2 or TRBV6-3 to TRBJ2-5; tentatively, D is TRBD1 (6 bases). Germline V gives CDR1 MNHEY, CDR2 SVGEGT. CDR3 length: 16 residues. V lost 5 bases and J lost 0, with 16 bases in between. The CDR3 here is CASSQSDRTYQETQYF. The CDR3 DNA is TGTGCCAGCAGTCAATCCGACAGGACGTACCAAGAGACCCAGTACTTC.

In its sample, this clonotype was seen a few times. This chain joins TRBV5-1 and TRBJ1-2, with D unresolved. Trimming took 4 bases from V and 4 from J, leaving 14 bases between them. Germline CDR1 SGHRS, CDR2 YFSETQ. CDR3 size: 14 residues. The CDR3 bases are TGCGCCAGCAGCCTGGACCCCCGGGGCTATGGCTACACCTTC. Its translation is CASSLDPRGYGYTF.

This rearrangement joins TRBV18 to TRBJ2-5; D not resolved. Trimming pared 6 bases from V and 2 bases from J, leaving 13 bases between. The CDR3 sequence is 14 residues long. The germline V gene has CDR1 KGHSH and CDR2 LQKENI. CDR3 protein: CASSPRVSQETQYF. The CDR3, as DNA: TGTGCCAGCTCTCCAAGGGTATCGCAAGAGACCCAGTACTTC.

This rearrangement joins TRBV11-2 to TRBJ2-5, with 10 bases fitting TRBD1. The CDR3 loop spans 18 amino acids. Germline V CDR1 and CDR2: SGHAT, FQNNGV. Unmatched junction bases numbered 12, after V lost 4 bases and J lost 1 base. Here the CDR3 DNA reads TGTGCCAGCAGCTCCGTCCTGGGGACAGGGGAGGGCCAAGAGACCCAGTACTTC. This encodes CASSSVLGTGEGQETQYF.

This clonotype was seen ten or more times. The V call is TRBV6-5, the J call TRBJ2-4; possible D gene TRBD2, 6 bases. V lost 4 bases and J lost 8, with 18 bases in between. The CDR3 extends over 15 amino acids. CDR1 is MNHEY and CDR2 is SVGAGI in the germline V gene. The CDR3, as DNA: TGTGCCAGCAGTTCCCCTAGCGAGCCCGGCGACATTCAGTACTTC. Translating it yields CASSSPSEPGDIQYF.

The chain recombines TRBV2 with TRBJ1-2; D might be TRBD1 (6 bases). In germline, CDR1 is SNHLY, CDR2 FYNNEI. V lost 4 bases to trimming and J lost 8 bases, with 14 bases between them. CDR3 length: 13 residues. The CDR3: CASSVDRPRGYTF. CDR3 DNA sequence: TGTGCCAGCAGTGTAGACAGGCCTCGCGGCTACACCTTC.

The chain has TRBV15 and TRBJ2-7, with 10 bases matching TRBD1. With 0 bases clipped from V and 9 bases from J, the junction kept 14 bases outside the gene matches. CDR1 LNHNV and CDR2 YYDKDF come from the germline V gene (reference sequence). The CDR3 totals 17 residues. CDR3 nucleotide sequence: TGTGCCACCAGCAGAGAAGTCCGGGACAGGGGTACCCTGGGGCAGTACTTC. As protein: CATSREVRDRGTLGQYF.

This chain connects TRBV19 to TRBJ1-2; TRBD1 is a possible D gene (6 bases). The CDR3 totals 15 residues. The ends were cut back, 5 bases at V and 1 base at J, with 14 bases in the middle. Germline V gene sequence: CDR1 LNHDA, CDR2 SQIVND (reference sequence). The CDR3: CASSVGGRRNYGYTF. Written as DNA, the CDR3 is TGTGCCAGTAGTGTAGGGGGACGGCGTAACTATGGCTACACCTTC.

This clonotype was seen at least ten times. V and J are TRBV20-1 and TRBJ2-5, with D possibly being TRBD1 (6 bases). CDR1 and CDR2 (germline): DFQATT, SNEGSKA (reference sequence). This CDR3 region has 14 residues. V lost 0 bases, J lost 5 bases, and 13 bases lay in between. The chain's CDR3 is CSAREARGWETQYF. The CDR3 coding sequence is TGCAGTGCTAGAGAGGCGAGGGGGTGGGAGACCCAGTACTTC.